This TCR beta chain was recorded in a study of blood T cell repertoires in COVID-19. Study context: PBMCs, B-cell-depleted T cells, or T cells were the source of the cDNA or gDNA that made up the material.

Membership in each cohort depended on participant-reported clinical history. What the recovered Cohort 3 donors had was two negative PCRs, clearance, or symptom resolution. In the original workflow: Estimates of nucleated cell counts were drawn from the amplification of reference gene primers. Clones were sequenced by immunoSEQ multiplex PCR, and TCRdb holds only the in-frame ones, with some missing. V and J calls and clone size follow that table, whereas D and trimming were derived from the DNA. The table records about 380,000 clones, 88% of them present only once. The CDR3 is 14 residues long. Germline V CDR1 and CDR2: ENHRY, SYGVKD. V lost 3 bases and J 5 bases, leaving 13 bases between the germline ends.

This clonotype was obtained from a young woman who had recovered from COVID-19. The chain recombines TRBV10-3 with TRBJ1-1; D call uncertain. Specimen: PBMCs or T cells enriched from blood (not recorded which). The CDR3 loop is CAISEGPGRTEAFF. The CDR3 DNA reads TGTGCCATCAGTGAAGGCCCGGGGAGGACTGAAGCTTTCTTT.